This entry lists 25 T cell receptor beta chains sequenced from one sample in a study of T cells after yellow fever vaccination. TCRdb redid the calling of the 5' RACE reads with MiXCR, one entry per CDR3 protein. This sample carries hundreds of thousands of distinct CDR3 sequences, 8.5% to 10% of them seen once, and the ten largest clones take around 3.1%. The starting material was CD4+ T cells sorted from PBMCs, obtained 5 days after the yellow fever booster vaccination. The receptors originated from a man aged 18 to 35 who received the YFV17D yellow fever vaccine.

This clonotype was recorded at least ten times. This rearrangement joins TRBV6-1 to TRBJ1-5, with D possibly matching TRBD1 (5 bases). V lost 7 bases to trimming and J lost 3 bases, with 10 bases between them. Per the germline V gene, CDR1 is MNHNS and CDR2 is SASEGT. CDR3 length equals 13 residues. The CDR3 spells CASTGTLNQPQHF. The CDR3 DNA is TGTGCCAGCACCGGGACTCTCAATCAGCCCCAGCATTTT.

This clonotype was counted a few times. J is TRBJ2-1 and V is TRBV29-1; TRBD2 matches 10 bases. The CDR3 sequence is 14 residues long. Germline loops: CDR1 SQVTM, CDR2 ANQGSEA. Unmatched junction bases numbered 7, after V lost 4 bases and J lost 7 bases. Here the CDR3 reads CSVVVASGGNEQFF. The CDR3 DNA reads TGCAGCGTTGTCGTGGCTAGCGGGGGTAATGAGCAGTTCTTC.

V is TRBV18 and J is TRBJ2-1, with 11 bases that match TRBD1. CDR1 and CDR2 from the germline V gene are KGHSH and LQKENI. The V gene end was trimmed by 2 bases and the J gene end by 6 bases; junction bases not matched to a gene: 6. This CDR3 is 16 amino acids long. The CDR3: CASSPLGQGAINEQFF. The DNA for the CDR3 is TGTGCCAGCTCACCATTAGGACAGGGGGCCATCAATGAGCAGTTCTTC.

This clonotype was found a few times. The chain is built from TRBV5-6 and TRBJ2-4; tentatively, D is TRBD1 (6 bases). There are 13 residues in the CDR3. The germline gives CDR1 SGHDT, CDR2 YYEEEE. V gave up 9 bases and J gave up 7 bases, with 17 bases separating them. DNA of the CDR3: TGTGCCACGTCCCACAGGGCCGGGAACATTCAGTACTTC. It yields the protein CATSHRAGNIQYF.

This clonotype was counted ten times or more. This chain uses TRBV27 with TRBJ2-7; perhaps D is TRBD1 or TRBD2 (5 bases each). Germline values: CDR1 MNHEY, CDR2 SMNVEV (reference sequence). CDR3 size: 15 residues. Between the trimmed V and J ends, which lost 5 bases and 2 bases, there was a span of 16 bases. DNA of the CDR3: TGTGCCAGCAGTACGAGGTGGGGGAGTGCCTACGAGCAGTACTTC. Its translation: CASSTRWGSAYEQYF.

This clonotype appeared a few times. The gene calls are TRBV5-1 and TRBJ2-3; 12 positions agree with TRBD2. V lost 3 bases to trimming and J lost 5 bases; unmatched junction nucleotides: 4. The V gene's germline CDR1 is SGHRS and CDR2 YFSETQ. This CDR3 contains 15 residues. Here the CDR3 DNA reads TGCGCCAGCAGCTCTAGCGGGGGGGCCCGAGATACGCAGTATTTT. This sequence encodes CASSSSGGARDTQYF.

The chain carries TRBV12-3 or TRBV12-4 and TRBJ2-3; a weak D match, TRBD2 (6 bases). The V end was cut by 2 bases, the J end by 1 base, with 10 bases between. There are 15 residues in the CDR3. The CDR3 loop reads CASSLSSDRTDTQYF. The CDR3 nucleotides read TGTGCCAGCAGTTTATCTAGCGACCGCACAGATACGCAGTATTTT.

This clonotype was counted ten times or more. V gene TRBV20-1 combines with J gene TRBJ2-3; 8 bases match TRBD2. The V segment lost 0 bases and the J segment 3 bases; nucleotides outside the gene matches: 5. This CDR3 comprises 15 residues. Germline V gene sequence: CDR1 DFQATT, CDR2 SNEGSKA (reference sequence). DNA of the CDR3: TGCAGTGCTAGAGATGTACAGCGGGGGACAGATACGCAGTATTTT. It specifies CSARDVQRGTDTQYF.

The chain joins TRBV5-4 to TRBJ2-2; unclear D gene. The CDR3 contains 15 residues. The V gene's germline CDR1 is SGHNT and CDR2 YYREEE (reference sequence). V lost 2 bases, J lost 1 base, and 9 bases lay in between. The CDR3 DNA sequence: TGTGCCAGCAGCTTCAGAACACTGAACACCGGGGAGCTGTTTTTT. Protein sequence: CASSFRTLNTGELFF.

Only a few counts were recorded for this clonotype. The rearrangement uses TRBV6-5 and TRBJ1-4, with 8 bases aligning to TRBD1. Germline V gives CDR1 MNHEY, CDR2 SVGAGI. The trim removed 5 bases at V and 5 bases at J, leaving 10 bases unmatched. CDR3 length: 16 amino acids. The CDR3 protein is CASSATNRGGNEKLFF. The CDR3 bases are TGTGCCAGCAGTGCAACGAACAGGGGGGGGAATGAAAAACTGTTTTTT.

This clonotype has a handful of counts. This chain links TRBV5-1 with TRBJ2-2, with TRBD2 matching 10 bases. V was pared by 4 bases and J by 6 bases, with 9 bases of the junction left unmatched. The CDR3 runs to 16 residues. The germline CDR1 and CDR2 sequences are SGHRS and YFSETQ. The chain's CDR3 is CASSVPSGGAPGELFF. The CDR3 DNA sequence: TGCGCCAGCAGCGTTCCTAGCGGGGGAGCACCCGGGGAGCTGTTTTTT.

CDR3 residues: CATPDRAEAFF. CDR3 coding DNA: TGTGCCACCCCGGACAGGGCTGAAGCTTTCTTT. The chain employs TRBV3-1 and TRBJ1-1; 8 bases are shared with TRBD1. Germline lookup yields CDR1 LGHDT and CDR2 YNNKEL (reference sequence). The length of the CDR3 is 11 residues. V was clipped by 10 bases and J by 6 bases; unmatched bases: 4.

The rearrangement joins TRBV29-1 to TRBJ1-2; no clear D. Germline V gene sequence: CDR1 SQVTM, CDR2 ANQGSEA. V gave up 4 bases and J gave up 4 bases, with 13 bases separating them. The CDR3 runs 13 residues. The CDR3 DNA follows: TGCAGCGTTGGAAAGGGAAATACCTATGGCTACACCTTC. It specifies CSVGKGNTYGYTF.

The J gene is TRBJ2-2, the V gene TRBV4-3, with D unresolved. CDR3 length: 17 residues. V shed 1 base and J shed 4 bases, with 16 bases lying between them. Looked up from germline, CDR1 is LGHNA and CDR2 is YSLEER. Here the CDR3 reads CASSQVARVTRTGELFF. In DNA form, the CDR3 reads TGCGCCAGCAGCCAAGTTGCAAGGGTCACTCGCACCGGGGAGCTGTTTTTT.

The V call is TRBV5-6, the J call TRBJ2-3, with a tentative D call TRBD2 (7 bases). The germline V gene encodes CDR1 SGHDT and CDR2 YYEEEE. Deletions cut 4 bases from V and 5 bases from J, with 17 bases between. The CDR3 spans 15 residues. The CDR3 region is CASSTTGGRKDTQYF. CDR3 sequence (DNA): TGTGCCAGCAGCACCACCGGGGGGCGGAAAGATACGCAGTATTTT. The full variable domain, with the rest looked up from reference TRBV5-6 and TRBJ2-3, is DAGVTQSPTHLIKTRGQQVTLRCSPKSGHDTVSWYQQALGQGPQFIFQYYEEEERQRGNFPDRFSGHQFPNYSSELNVNALLLGDSALYLCASSTTGGRKDTQYFGPGTRLTVL.

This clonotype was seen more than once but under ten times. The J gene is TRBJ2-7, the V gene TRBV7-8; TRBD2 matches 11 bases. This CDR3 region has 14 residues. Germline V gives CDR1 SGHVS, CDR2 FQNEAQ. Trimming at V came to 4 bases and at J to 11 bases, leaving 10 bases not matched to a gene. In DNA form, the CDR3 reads TGTGCCAGCAGCTCGATTCCGACTAGCGGGGTGGAGTACTTC. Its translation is CASSSIPTSGVEYF.

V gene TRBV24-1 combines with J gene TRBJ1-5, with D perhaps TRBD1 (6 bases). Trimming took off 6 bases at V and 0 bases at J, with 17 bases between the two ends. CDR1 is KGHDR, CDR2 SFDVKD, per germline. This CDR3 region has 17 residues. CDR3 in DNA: TGTGCCACCAGTATACAGGGTGCGGGGTATAGCAATCAGCCCCAGCATTTT. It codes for CATSIQGAGYSNQPQHF.

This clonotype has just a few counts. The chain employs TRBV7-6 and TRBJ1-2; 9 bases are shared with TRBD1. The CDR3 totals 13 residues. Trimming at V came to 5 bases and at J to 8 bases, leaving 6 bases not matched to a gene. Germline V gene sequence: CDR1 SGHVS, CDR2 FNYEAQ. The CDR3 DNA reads TGTGCCAGCAGCCCAGACAGGGGGGGAGGCTACACCTTC. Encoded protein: CASSPDRGGGYTF.

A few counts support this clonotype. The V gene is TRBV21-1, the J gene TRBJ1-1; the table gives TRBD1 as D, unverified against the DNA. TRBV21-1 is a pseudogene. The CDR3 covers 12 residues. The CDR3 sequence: CASSKGNRETFF. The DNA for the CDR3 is TGTGCCAGCAGCAAAGGGAACAGGGAGACTTTCTTT.

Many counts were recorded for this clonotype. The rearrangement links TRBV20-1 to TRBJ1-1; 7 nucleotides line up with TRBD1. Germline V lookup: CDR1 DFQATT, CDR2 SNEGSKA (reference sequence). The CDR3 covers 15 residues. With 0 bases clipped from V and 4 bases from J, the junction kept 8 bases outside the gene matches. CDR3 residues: CSAREGDSWGTEAFF. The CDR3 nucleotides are TGCAGTGCTAGAGAGGGGGACAGCTGGGGCACTGAAGCTTTCTTT.

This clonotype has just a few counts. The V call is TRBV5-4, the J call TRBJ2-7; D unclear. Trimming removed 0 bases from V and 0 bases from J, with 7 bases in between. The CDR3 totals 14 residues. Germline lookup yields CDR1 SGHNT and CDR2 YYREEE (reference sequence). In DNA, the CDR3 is TGTGCCAGCAGCTTGGATCAGGCCTCCTACGAGCAGTACTTC. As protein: CASSLDQASYEQYF.

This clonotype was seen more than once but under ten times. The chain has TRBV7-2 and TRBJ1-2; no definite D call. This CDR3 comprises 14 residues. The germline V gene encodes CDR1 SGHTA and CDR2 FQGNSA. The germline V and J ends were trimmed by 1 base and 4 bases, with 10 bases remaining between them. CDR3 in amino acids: CASSLDRQTYGYTF. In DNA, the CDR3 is TGTGCCAGCAGCTTAGATCGCCAGACCTATGGCTACACCTTC.

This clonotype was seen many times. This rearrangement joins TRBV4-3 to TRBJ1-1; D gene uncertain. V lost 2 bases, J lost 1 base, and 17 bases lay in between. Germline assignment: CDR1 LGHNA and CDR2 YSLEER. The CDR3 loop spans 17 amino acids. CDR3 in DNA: TGCGCCAGCAGCCAATCGACCGCGGGTCGTGGGAACACTGAAGCTTTCTTT. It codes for CASSQSTAGRGNTEAFF.

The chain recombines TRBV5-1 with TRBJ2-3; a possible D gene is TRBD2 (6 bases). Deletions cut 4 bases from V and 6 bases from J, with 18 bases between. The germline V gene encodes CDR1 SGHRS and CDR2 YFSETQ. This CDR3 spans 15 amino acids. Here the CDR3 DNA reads TGCGCCAGCAGCGACGGGGGAGGCACCATCGATACGCAGTATTTT. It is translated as CASSDGGGTIDTQYF.

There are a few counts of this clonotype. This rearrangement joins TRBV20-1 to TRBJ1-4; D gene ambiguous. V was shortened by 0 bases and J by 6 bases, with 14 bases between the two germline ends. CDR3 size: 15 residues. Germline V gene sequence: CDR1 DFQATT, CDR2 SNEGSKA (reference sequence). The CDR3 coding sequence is TGCAGTGCTAGAGATCGGCGGATCCCGGATGAAAAACTGTTTTTT. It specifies CSARDRRIPDEKLFF.